A single sample is the source of the 23 T cell receptor beta chains below, sequenced in a study of shared clonotypes between healthy human individuals. The assay was immunoSEQ multiplex PCR, and TCRdb's table has in-frame clones only and misses some. The table lists millions of clones, 85% to 95% of them singletons, with under 0.15% in the top ten. Sequencing was performed on naive CD4+ T cells sorted from blood. Sample subset: CD45RA+ positively selected. These receptors all come from a man younger than 35 in good health.

This clone has ten or more counts. The J gene is TRBJ2-2, the V gene TRBV29-1; D is uncertain. V was cut by 3 bases and J by 2 bases, with 7 bases left in between. The CDR3 loop spans 13 amino acids. The germline gives CDR1 SQVTM, CDR2 ANQGSEA. CDR3 DNA: TGCAGCGTTGAGAGCCTCAACACCGGGGAGCTGTTTTTT. It codes for CSVESLNTGELFF.

V is TRBV19 and J is TRBJ2-5, with TRBD2 matching over 9 bases. Unmatched junction bases numbered 13, after V lost 7 bases and J lost 4 bases. The CDR3 sequence is 16 residues long. Per the germline V gene, CDR1 is LNHDA and CDR2 is SQIVND (reference sequence). In DNA form, the CDR3 reads TGTGCCAGTATCCCCCCAATTAGCGGGAGCGCAGAGACCCAGTACTTC. Translation gives CASIPPISGSAETQYF.

Turning to this clone: The same CDR3 also results from other DNA sequences found in this sample. The genes are TRBV2 and TRBJ1-5; the D gene is possibly TRBD1 (5 bases). The CDR3 runs to 11 residues. The V gene's germline CDR1 is SNHLY and CDR2 FYNNEI. V was trimmed by 4 bases and J by 7 bases, leaving 5 bases between them. The CDR3 spells CASSGGQPQHF. The CDR3 DNA sequence: TGTGCCAGCAGTGGGGGGCAGCCCCAGCATTTT.

With respect to this clone: Additional DNA sequences in this sample encode the identical CDR3. DNA for the CDR3: TGTGCCAGCTCACCCCAGGGCAATCAGCCCCAGCATTTT. It is translated as CASSPQGNQPQHF. The chain carries TRBV18 and TRBJ1-5; D remains ambiguous. From germline, CDR1 is KGHSH and CDR2 LQKENI. Trimming removed 3 bases at V and 2 bases at J, with 5 bases between. The CDR3 sequence is 13 residues long.

Only a few counts were recorded for this clone. This rearrangement joins TRBV19 to TRBJ2-5; tentative D call: TRBD1 (8 bases). The last part of the DNA fits TRBJ2-7 better; the J call may be wrong. This CDR3 region has 15 residues. Germline lookup yields CDR1 LNHDA and CDR2 SQIVND (reference sequence). The CDR3 sequence is CASSRGQGGYYEQYF. CDR3 DNA sequence: TGTGCCAGTAGTCGCGGACAGGGAGGGTACTACGAGCAGTACTTC.

The V call is TRBV5-1, the J call TRBJ1-6; D not certain. Per germline, CDR1 SGHRS and CDR2 YFSETQ. The CDR3 has 18 residues. V was clipped by 0 bases and J by 0 bases, with 13 bases between them. The CDR3 DNA sequence: TGCGCCAGCAGCTTGGTGGGCACTAAGAGCTCCTATAATTCACCCCTCCACTTT. Protein product: CASSLVGTKSSYNSPLHF.

The chain has TRBV5-1 and TRBJ1-1; TRBD1 might be the D (5 bases). This CDR3 has 16 amino acids. Germline assignment: CDR1 SGHRS and CDR2 YFSETQ. Trimming stripped 4 bases from V and 0 bases from J, with 16 bases between. CDR3: CASSPSSRGMNTEAFF. The CDR3 bases are TGCGCCAGCAGCCCGAGCAGTAGGGGAATGAACACTGAAGCTTTCTTT.

The chain couples TRBV11-2 to TRBJ2-1; D not certain. Germline assignment: CDR1 SGHAT and CDR2 FQNNGV. The CDR3 totals 16 residues. The V gene lost 2 bases and the J gene lost 0 bases, with 11 bases spanning the gap. DNA of the CDR3: TGTGCCAGCAGCTTACTAGTAGGGTCCTCCTACAATGAGCAGTTCTTC. It is translated as CASSLLVGSSYNEQFF.

This clone was observed a single time. The chain recombines TRBV5-4 with TRBJ1-2, with D unresolved. In germline, CDR1 is SGHNT, CDR2 YYREEE (reference sequence). The CDR3 consists of 12 residues. Trimming left V 0 bases short and J 8 bases short, with 8 bases between. The CDR3 sequence is CASSLDGLGYTF. CDR3 coding DNA: TGTGCCAGCAGCTTGGACGGCCTCGGCTACACCTTC.

This chain uses TRBV7-6 with TRBJ1-5, with D uncertain. Trimming cost V 8 bases and J 0 bases, with 14 bases left between them. Germline values: CDR1 SGHVS, CDR2 FNYEAQ. The CDR3 consists of 15 residues. In DNA, the CDR3 is TGTGCCAGCCCCCAAGAGACACATAGCAATCAGCCCCAGCATTTT. It is translated as CASPQETHSNQPQHF.

Here the CDR3 reads CASSRRTGSSNYGYTF. In DNA form, the CDR3 reads TGTGCCAGCAGCCGGCGAACCGGCTCATCCAACTATGGCTACACCTTC. The V gene is TRBV13, the J gene TRBJ1-2, with unresolved D. This CDR3 has 16 residues. V was cut by 5 bases and J by 2 bases, with 18 bases left in between. Germline-derived CDR1 and CDR2 are PRHDT and FYEKMQ (reference sequence).

The chain is built from TRBV2 and TRBJ2-5; a weak D match, TRBD1 (5 bases). CDR1 and CDR2 from the germline V gene are SNHLY and FYNNEI. The germline V and J ends were trimmed by 1 base and 5 bases, with 11 bases remaining between them. The CDR3 length is 14 residues. The CDR3 reads CASSEGYQGETQYF. The CDR3 DNA follows: TGTGCCAGCAGTGAAGGCTACCAGGGCGAGACCCAGTACTTC.

The rearrangement links TRBV4-1 to TRBJ2-2, with D uncertain. This CDR3 is 13 amino acids long. V was trimmed by 0 bases and J by 3 bases, leaving 2 bases between them. CDR1 MGHRA and CDR2 YSYEKL come from the germline V gene. The CDR3 DNA is TGCGCCAGCAGCCAAGAGTACACCGGGGAGCTGTTTTTT. As protein: CASSQEYTGELFF.

The rearrangement joins TRBV30 to TRBJ2-7; D uncertain. V lost 7 bases to trimming and J lost 2 bases, with 12 bases between them. The germline V gene has CDR1 GTSNPN and CDR2 SVGIG (reference sequence). CDR3 length: 12 amino acids. CDR3: CAFSPDPYEQYF. The CDR3 nucleotides read TGTGCCTTTTCACCCGATCCCTACGAGCAGTACTTC.

V is TRBV6-6 and J is TRBJ1-2; 8 bases line up with TRBD1. The V gene's germline CDR1 is MNHNY and CDR2 SVGAGI (reference sequence). Trimming took 0 bases from V and 8 from J; bases not matched to a gene: 11. The CDR3 runs to 16 residues. The CDR3 loop is CASSYSRSDRAKGYTF. The CDR3 bases are TGTGCCAGCAGTTACTCCCGATCGGACAGGGCGAAAGGCTACACCTTC.

Comment on this clone: Distinct nucleotide sequences in the sample also encode this CDR3. The rearrangement uses TRBV27 and TRBJ1-1; TRBD1 agrees at 10 bases. Germline V lookup: CDR1 MNHEY, CDR2 SMNVEV (reference sequence). V was pared by 6 bases and J by 2 bases, with 3 bases of the junction left unmatched. The CDR3 runs to 14 residues. The CDR3 DNA reads as TGTGCCAGCAGCAGGGACAGGGGAAACACTGAAGCTTTCTTT. This translates into CASSRDRGNTEAFF.

The chain combines TRBV5-1 with TRBJ1-2, with TRBD1 identical over 8 bases. V gave up 0 bases and J gave up 4 bases; unmatched junction bases: 5. Germline V gene lookup returns CDR1 SGHRS and CDR2 YFSETQ. This CDR3 has 15 amino acids. The CDR3 sequence: CASSLGPTGVYGYTF. The CDR3 nucleotides are TGCGCCAGCAGCTTGGGCCCGACAGGGGTCTATGGCTACACCTTC.

The V and J genes are TRBV18 and TRBJ1-5; no firm D call. The germline V and J ends were trimmed by 0 bases and 1 base, with 13 bases remaining between them. This CDR3 comprises 17 residues. Germline CDR1 and CDR2: KGHSH and LQKENI. The CDR3 region has the DNA TGTGCCAGCTCACCACCTCAAGGGCCGGGGAGCAATCAGCCCCAGCATTTT. Protein sequence: CASSPPQGPGSNQPQHF.

V is TRBV7-9 and J is TRBJ1-1, with TRBD1 matching 10 bases. The CDR3 extends over 16 amino acids. Germline V gene sequence: CDR1 SEHNR, CDR2 FQNEAQ (reference sequence). J was trimmed by 0 bases and V by 6 bases; bases with no gene match: 7. The CDR3 nucleotides are TGTGCCAGCAGGCTGACAGGGGGCGCGATGAACACTGAAGCTTTCTTT. Residues: CASRLTGGAMNTEAFF. The full variable domain, completed using reference TRBV7-9 and TRBJ1-1, is DTGVSQNPRHKITKRGQNVTFRCDPISEHNRLYWYRQTLGQGPEFLTYFQNEAQLEKSRLLSDRFSAERPKGSFSTLEIQRTEQGDSAMYLCASRLTGGAMNTEAFFGQGTRLTVV.

The J gene is TRBJ1-5, the V gene TRBV6-6, with TRBD1 as a possible D gene (6 bases). This CDR3 is 13 amino acids long. Per germline, CDR1 MNHNY and CDR2 SVGAGI (reference sequence). Trimming stripped 7 bases from V and 4 bases from J, with 11 bases between. CDR3 bases: TGTGCCAGCACCCCACAGGGTAATCAGCCCCAGCATTTT. This encodes CASTPQGNQPQHF.

V usage is TRBV5-4 and J usage is TRBJ1-2; 7 bases line up with TRBD1. Trimming at V came to 4 bases and at J to 6 bases, leaving 9 bases not matched to a gene. The CDR3 has 14 amino acids. Germline CDR1 reads SGHNT; CDR2 reads YYREEE (reference sequence). The CDR3 sequence is CASSLLQGGHGYTF. DNA of the CDR3: TGTGCCAGCAGCCTCCTCCAGGGGGGACATGGCTACACCTTC.

This clone came up once. The rearrangement links TRBV5-1 to TRBJ1-2; D gene ambiguous. CDR1 SGHRS and CDR2 YFSETQ come from the germline V gene. Trimming stripped 8 bases from V and 4 bases from J, with 21 bases between. This CDR3 has 15 residues. This chain's CDR3 is CASRAVDRSSYGYTF. The DNA of the CDR3 is TGCGCCAGTCGCGCGGTGGATCGTAGTTCCTATGGCTACACCTTC. Supplemented by reference TRBV5-1 and TRBJ1-2, the full variable domain reads KAGVTQTPRYLIKTRGQQVTLSCSPISGHRSVSWYQQTPGQGLQFLFEYFSETQRNKGNFPGRFSGRQFSNSRSEMNVSTLELGDSALYLCASRAVDRSSYGYTFGSGTRLTVV.

This chain joins TRBV4-1 and TRBJ2-2; possibly TRBD1 or TRBD2 for D (5 bases each). V dropped 1 base and J dropped 0 bases, with 9 bases sitting between them. Looked up from germline, CDR1 is MGHRA and CDR2 is YSYEKL. The CDR3 length is 16 residues. CDR3 region: CASSQAGRANTGELFF. CDR3 bases: TGCGCCAGCAGCCAAGCAGGGAGAGCGAACACCGGGGAGCTGTTTTTT.